This T cell receptor (beta chain) emerged from a study of cytomegalovirus exposure and HLA in healthy donors. Germline assignment: CDR1 MNHEY and CDR2 SMNVEV (reference sequence). This CDR3 spans 15 amino acids. The junction had 9 bases not matched to a gene; V was cut back by 5 bases and J by 3 bases. As regards this clone: Antigen: not known.

Primers included in the PCR were 60 Vbeta and 13 Jbeta primers. The data were produced by immunoSEQ multiplex PCR, yet TCRdb's version contains in-frame clones alone and is incomplete. This table has around 160,000 clones, around 78% appearing once. Study outcomes and limitations: Presence/absence results assume similar sequencing depth per donor, which may not hold. A later analysis linked a missense variant in DCLRE1C to the trimming of TCR beta V and J genes.

V usage is TRBV27 and J usage is TRBJ2-7; 8 nucleotides match TRBD2. The source is a man in his forties or fifties in good health and CMV-seropositive. The sample consisted of PBMCs. CDR3 nucleotides: TGTGCCAGCAGTCCCCCTCCGGGACTAGTCTACGAGCAGTACTTC. Residues: CASSPPPGLVYEQYF.